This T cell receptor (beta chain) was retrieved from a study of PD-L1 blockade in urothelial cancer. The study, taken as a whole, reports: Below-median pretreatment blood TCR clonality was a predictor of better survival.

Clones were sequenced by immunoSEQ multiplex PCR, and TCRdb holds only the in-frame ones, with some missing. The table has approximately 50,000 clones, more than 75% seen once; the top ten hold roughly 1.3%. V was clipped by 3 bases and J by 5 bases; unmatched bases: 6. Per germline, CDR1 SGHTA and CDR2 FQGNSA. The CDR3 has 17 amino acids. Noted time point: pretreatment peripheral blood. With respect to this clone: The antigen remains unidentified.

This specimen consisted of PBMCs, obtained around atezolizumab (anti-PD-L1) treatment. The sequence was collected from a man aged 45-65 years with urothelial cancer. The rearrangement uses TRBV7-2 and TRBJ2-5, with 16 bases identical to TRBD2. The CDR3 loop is CASSLGTSGGVRETQYF. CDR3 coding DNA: TGTGCCAGCAGCTTGGGGACTAGCGGGGGGGTGAGGGAGACCCAGTACTTC.